The sequence of this TCR beta chain was determined in a study of regulatory T cells in long-lasting Graves disease. The study's findings and limits: TRBV28, TRBJ1-2 and TRBJ2-5 emerged as the favored segments in persistent disease. Accuracy may have been reduced by the small sample size. Relative to newly diagnosed Graves' patients, persistent ones had lower TCR diversity.

Assembly of TCR beta libraries relied on iRepertoire HTBI primers together with Arm-PCR of CDR3 regions. TCRdb re-analysed the multiplex PCR reads in MiXCR, keeping a single row per CDR3 protein. The table lists 250,000 to 300,000 distinct CDR3 sequences, under 25% of them singletons. The time point was: persistent/refractory GD, antithyroid drugs over 5 years with positive TRAb. RNA from PBMCs was the source of the TCR library. The CDR3 has 15 amino acids. V shed 1 base and J 8 bases; nucleotides not matched to a gene: 6. Germline V gene sequence: CDR1 GTSNPN, CDR2 SVGIG (reference sequence). This clonotype was seen a single time. Its antigen is as yet unknown.

This material consisted of peripheral blood mononuclear cells (PBMCs), taken when the disease was refractory, from a patient treated with antithyroid drugs. The source of this sequence is a female donor with Graves disease. The rearrangement links TRBV30 to TRBJ2-1; 12 bases match TRBD2. This CDR3 is CAWSALAGGPYEQFF. In DNA, the CDR3 is TGTGCCTGGAGTGCTCTAGCGGGAGGGCCATATGAGCAGTTCTTC.